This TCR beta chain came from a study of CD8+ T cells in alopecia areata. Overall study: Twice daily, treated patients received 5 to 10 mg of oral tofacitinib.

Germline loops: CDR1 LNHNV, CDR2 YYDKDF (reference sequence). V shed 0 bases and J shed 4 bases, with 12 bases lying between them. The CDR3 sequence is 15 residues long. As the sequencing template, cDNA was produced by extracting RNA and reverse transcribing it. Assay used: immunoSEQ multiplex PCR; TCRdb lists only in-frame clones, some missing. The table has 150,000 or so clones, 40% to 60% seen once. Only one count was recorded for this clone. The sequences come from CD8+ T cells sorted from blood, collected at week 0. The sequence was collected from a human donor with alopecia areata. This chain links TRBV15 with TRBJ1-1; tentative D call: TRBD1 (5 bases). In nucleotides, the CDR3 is TGTGCCACCAGCAGAGATGGGGGAATGGCCACTGAAGCTTTCTTT. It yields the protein CATSRDGGMATEAFF.